This T cell receptor beta chain was documented in a study of blood T cell repertoires in COVID-19. Across the study: PBMCs, B-cell-depleted T cells, or T cells were the source of the cDNA or gDNA that made up the material.

CDR3 size: 15 residues. Germline CDR1 reads MNHEY; CDR2 reads SVGAGI. The V end lost 2 bases, the J end lost 4 bases, and 12 bases lay between the germline ends. TCRdb keeps only in-frame clones here, not all; method: immunoSEQ multiplex PCR. The table lists approximately 210,000 clones, 85% of them singletons. Sequencing was performed on peripheral blood. This TCR was recovered from a man between 60 and 75 years old with COVID-19, enrolled during active disease. V gene TRBV6-5 combines with J gene TRBJ1-3, with a tentative D call TRBD1 (5 bases). The CDR3 region has the DNA TGTGCCAGCAGTTACAGGTCGGGGGGAGGAAACACCATATATTTT. This gives the protein CASSYRSGGGNTIYF.